The 30 T cell receptor beta chains in this list originate from one sample, sequenced in a study of T cell changes during pregnancy in multiple sclerosis. The assay was immunoSEQ multiplex PCR, and TCRdb's table has in-frame clones only and misses some. The repertoire holds tens of thousands of clones, with about 90% as singletons. Sequencing was performed on CD4+ T cells from peripheral blood mononuclear cells, taken after pregnancy. All receptors come from a female donor with multiple sclerosis, enrolled in a pregnancy study.

This chain joins TRBV9 and TRBJ2-1; 9 positions match TRBD1. The germline V gene has CDR1 SGDLS and CDR2 YYNGEE. The J segment lost 4 bases and the V segment lost 0 bases, leaving 8 bases of the junction unmatched. The CDR3 contains 17 residues. CDR3 sequence reads: CASSVGSRDRAYNEQFF. In nucleotides, the CDR3 is TGTGCCAGCAGCGTAGGATCCCGGGACAGGGCGTACAATGAGCAGTTCTTC.

The V and J genes are TRBV27 and TRBJ2-3; D not resolved. The CDR3 sequence is 16 residues long. In germline, CDR1 is MNHEY, CDR2 SMNVEV (reference sequence). Trimming shortened V by 5 bases and J by 2 bases, and 17 bases separated the two germline ends. As DNA, the CDR3 is TGTGCCAGCAGTCTCCTCCGACTGGAAGTCACAGATACGCAGTATTTT. Protein sequence: CASSLLRLEVTDTQYF.

The V gene is TRBV9, the J gene TRBJ2-1, with 8 bases matching TRBD2. The ends lost 2 bases at V and 6 bases at J; junction bases unmatched: 10. There are 16 residues in the CDR3. The germline V gene encodes CDR1 SGDLS and CDR2 YYNGEE. The CDR3: CASSVGPGLGINEQFF. CDR3 in DNA: TGTGCCAGCAGCGTGGGACCGGGACTAGGCATCAATGAGCAGTTCTTC.

In nucleotides, the CDR3 is TGTGCCAGCAGTCCACCACCGACCCGCGGCACTGAAGCTTTCTTT. Residues: CASSPPPTRGTEAFF. The V gene is TRBV6-5, the J gene TRBJ1-1; D is unclear. This CDR3 has 15 residues. Trimming removed 5 bases at V and 4 bases at J, with 17 bases between. Germline V gene lookup returns CDR1 MNHEY and CDR2 SVGAGI.

The rearrangement joins TRBV19 to TRBJ1-1; D perhaps matches TRBD1 (5 bases). The CDR3 covers 14 residues. Germline values: CDR1 LNHDA, CDR2 SQIVND (reference sequence). The V end was cut by 5 bases, the J end by 4 bases, with 14 bases between. This CDR3 is CASSVKGVGTEAFF. The CDR3 DNA reads TGTGCCAGTAGTGTAAAAGGGGTTGGCACTGAAGCTTTCTTT.

In this sample, this clone turned up a few times. The rearrangement links TRBV9 to TRBJ1-1; D gene unclear. The CDR3 covers 15 residues. Trimming removed 1 base from V and 1 base from J, with 11 bases in between. CDR1 is SGDLS and CDR2 is YYNGEE in the germline V gene. The CDR3 DNA sequence: TGTGCCAGCAGCGTATTGGGTGGAGGGAACACTGAAGCTTTCTTT. Its protein product is CASSVLGGGNTEAFF.

J is TRBJ1-3 and V is TRBV5-1, with D hard to call. The CDR3 consists of 16 residues. Trimming left V 3 bases short and J 0 bases short, with 13 bases between. Germline assignment: CDR1 SGHRS and CDR2 YFSETQ. CDR3 residues: CASSSQVLHSGNTIYF. As DNA, the CDR3 is TGCGCCAGCAGCTCTCAGGTACTCCACTCTGGAAACACCATATATTTT.

This sequence joins TRBV27 and TRBJ1-5; 9 nucleotides line up with TRBD1. Germline V gene data show CDR1 as MNHEY and CDR2 as SMNVEV (reference sequence). After removal of 7 bases from V and 3 bases from J, the junction contained 10 bases not matched to a gene. The CDR3 extends over 16 amino acids. This CDR3 reads CASNNLGTGNNQPQHF. CDR3 coding DNA: TGTGCCAGCAACAACCTAGGGACAGGGAACAATCAGCCCCAGCATTTT.

The chain is built from TRBV4-3 and TRBJ2-1; 9 bases are shared with TRBD2. From germline, CDR1 is LGHNA and CDR2 YSLEER. Unmatched junction bases numbered 9, after V lost 0 bases and J lost 6 bases. The CDR3 runs to 17 residues. CDR3 sequence (DNA): TGCGCCAGCAGCCAAGAACGTGGGCAGCGGGGGGCCAATGAGCAGTTCTTC. The encoded protein is CASSQERGQRGANEQFF.

CDR3 residues: CASSLGGRPLHF. DNA of the CDR3: TGTGCCAGCAGCTTAGGAGGGAGACCCCTCCACTTT. V usage is TRBV7-2 and J usage is TRBJ1-6, with unresolved D. This CDR3 is 12 amino acids long. Germline CDR1 is SGHTA and CDR2 is FQGNSA. V dropped 1 base and J dropped 12 bases, with 7 bases sitting between them.

The chain carries TRBV11-2 and TRBJ1-1; D not resolved. Trimming removed 3 bases at V and 3 bases at J, with 11 bases between. CDR3 length: 14 amino acids. CDR1 is SGHAT, CDR2 FQNNGV, per germline. The CDR3, as DNA: TGTGCCAGCAGCTTGGGCAGTTCATACACTGAAGCTTTCTTT. Its translation: CASSLGSSYTEAFF.

The V and J genes are TRBV7-2 and TRBJ1-5; D is unresolved. The length of the CDR3 is 13 residues. The ends were cut back, 2 bases at V and 6 bases at J, with 8 bases in the middle. Germline V lookup: CDR1 SGHTA, CDR2 FQGNSA. Here the CDR3 DNA reads TGTGCCAGCAGCTTAATTCCAGGTCAGCCCCAGCATTTT. Its translation: CASSLIPGQPQHF.

This rearrangement joins TRBV18 to TRBJ1-6; 11 bases align to TRBD1. The CDR3 extends over 15 amino acids. J was trimmed by 9 bases and V by 5 bases; bases with no gene match: 6. CDR1 and CDR2 (germline): KGHSH, LQKENI. This chain's CDR3 is CASSIGTGGGSPLHF. Here the CDR3 DNA reads TGTGCCAGCTCAATTGGGACAGGGGGTGGTTCACCCCTCCACTTT.

The chain links TRBV29-1 to TRBJ1-1, with 7 bases matching TRBD1. V gave up 6 bases and J gave up 8 bases; unmatched junction bases: 12. This CDR3 is built from 13 residues. The germline V gene has CDR1 SQVTM and CDR2 ANQGSEA. The CDR3 bases are TGCAGCGTCAGAACCGGGACAGCCGGGGAAGCTTTCTTT. Its translation: CSVRTGTAGEAFF.

The rearrangement links TRBV5-1 to TRBJ2-1, with 7 positions matching TRBD2. In germline, CDR1 is SGHRS, CDR2 YFSETQ. This CDR3 contains 15 residues. V was pared by 6 bases and J by 2 bases, with 8 bases of the junction left unmatched. The CDR3 spells CASMGGLDPYNEQFF. In nucleotides, the CDR3 is TGCGCCAGCATGGGTGGACTAGATCCCTACAATGAGCAGTTCTTC.

The J gene is TRBJ2-5, the V gene TRBV6-5; a possible D gene is TRBD1 (6 bases). TRBJ2-7 matches the DNA end more closely, so the J call is doubtful. The CDR3 loop spans 11 amino acids. From germline, CDR1 is MNHEY and CDR2 SVGAGI. CDR3 loop: CASRRGGEQYF. The CDR3, as DNA: TGTGCCAGCAGGCGAGGGGGCGAGCAGTACTTC.

In its sample, this clone was seen once. The chain joins TRBV19 to TRBJ2-3, with D tentatively TRBD1 (5 bases). The CDR3 loop spans 16 amino acids. V dropped 6 bases and J dropped 3 bases, with 19 bases sitting between them. Germline CDR1 and CDR2: LNHDA and SQIVND (reference sequence). The CDR3 region has the DNA TGTGCCAGTAGAGGGGCGGCTAGTGGGCCGACAGATACGCAGTATTTT. This encodes CASRGAASGPTDTQYF. The variable domain in full, completed from reference TRBV19 and TRBJ2-3, reads DGGITQSPKYLFRKEGQNVTLSCEQNLNHDAMYWYRQDPGQGLRLIYYSQIVNDFQKGDIAEGYSVSREKKESFPLTVTSAQKNPTAFYLCASRGAASGPTDTQYFGPGTRLTVL.

On this clone itself: This sample also contains other DNA sequences that code for the same CDR3. This chain links TRBV5-8 with TRBJ2-7, with D possibly TRBD2 on 5 matching bases. V shed 2 bases and J shed 4 bases, with 7 bases lying between them. This CDR3 comprises 12 residues. Germline V gene lookup returns CDR1 SGHTS and CDR2 YDEGEE. CDR3 sequence reads: CASSLSGYEQYF. The CDR3 DNA reads TGTGCCAGCAGCTTAAGCGGTTACGAGCAGTACTTC.

This clone was detected a few times. V is TRBV7-9 and J is TRBJ2-7, with TRBD1 matching over 7 bases. Germline V gene data show CDR1 as SEHNR and CDR2 as FQNEAQ (reference sequence). V was clipped by 8 bases and J by 2 bases; unmatched bases: 6. The CDR3 extends over 13 amino acids. The CDR3 nucleotides read TGTGCCAGCGGCCGGGACAGCACCTACGAGCAGTACTTC. It encodes CASGRDSTYEQYF.

The chain employs TRBV6-5 and TRBJ2-7; weak D call: TRBD1 (5 bases). The CDR3 has 14 amino acids. V was shortened by 6 bases and J by 0 bases, with 12 bases between the two germline ends. Germline CDR1 and CDR2: MNHEY and SVGAGI. CDR3 nucleotides: TGTGCCAGCAGCCTCCAGGGTGGCTCCTACGAGCAGTACTTC. It yields the protein CASSLQGGSYEQYF.

The chain carries TRBV19 and TRBJ1-1; no clear D gene. CDR1 and CDR2 (germline): LNHDA, SQIVND (reference sequence). CDR3 length: 14 residues. V was pared by 1 base and J by 0 bases, with 6 bases between. CDR3 loop: CASSIGRLNTEAFF. The CDR3, as DNA: TGTGCCAGTAGTATAGGGCGGTTGAACACTGAAGCTTTCTTT.

The chain employs TRBV5-5 and TRBJ1-1; no clear D gene. From germline, CDR1 is SGHKS and CDR2 YYEKEE (reference sequence). V gave up 1 base and J gave up 1 base, with 5 bases separating them. The CDR3 runs to 13 residues. CDR3 residues: CASSLFGNTEAFF. CDR3 DNA sequence: TGTGCCAGCAGCTTGTTCGGGAACACTGAAGCTTTCTTT.

The gene calls are TRBV19 and TRBJ2-5; 9 bases line up with TRBD1. The CDR3 spans 17 residues. The germline gives CDR1 LNHDA, CDR2 SQIVND (reference sequence). The V and J ends lost 9 bases and 5 bases, in that order; junction bases with no gene match: 19. The CDR3 DNA sequence: TGTGCCAGCTCCAAGGGGGGAACAGGGGGCTTGGGGGAGACCCAGTACTTC. Translated, it gives CASSKGGTGGLGETQYF.

This chain uses TRBV9 with TRBJ2-3; 12 nucleotides agree with TRBD2. V lost 4 bases and J lost 3; bases outside the gene matches: 6. CDR3 length equals 16 residues. Germline V lookup: CDR1 SGDLS, CDR2 YYNGEE. CDR3 sequence: CASSTSLAGGTDTQYF. Here the CDR3 DNA reads TGTGCCAGCAGCACGAGCCTAGCGGGGGGGACAGATACGCAGTATTTT.

The rearrangement links TRBV7-2 to TRBJ2-1, with no clear D. The V end was cut by 0 bases, the J end by 10 bases, with 10 bases between. CDR1 SGHTA and CDR2 FQGNSA come from the germline V gene. The CDR3 runs 13 residues. DNA of the CDR3: TGTGCCAGCAGCTTAGCTTACGGCGGAGAGCAGTTCTTC. Amino acid sequence: CASSLAYGGEQFF.

The J gene is TRBJ2-3, the V gene TRBV28; 9 positions match TRBD1. Germline CDR1 reads MDHEN; CDR2 reads SYDVKM. Unmatched junction bases numbered 4, after V lost 2 bases and J lost 7 bases. The CDR3 spans 14 residues. CDR3 amino acids: CASSLGTGRNTQYF. The CDR3, as DNA: TGTGCCAGCAGTTTAGGGACAGGGAGGAATACGCAGTATTTT.

The V and J genes are TRBV5-1 and TRBJ1-2, with no clear D. Germline CDR1 SGHRS, CDR2 YFSETQ. V was pared by 2 bases and J by 6 bases, with 8 bases between. CDR3 size: 12 residues. CDR3 protein: CASSFSGDGYTF. CDR3 nucleotides: TGCGCCAGCAGCTTTAGCGGGGATGGCTACACCTTC.

The chain has TRBV5-1 and TRBJ2-3; D might be TRBD2 (6 bases). V lost 4 bases and J 0 bases, leaving 12 bases between the germline ends. In germline, CDR1 is SGHRS, CDR2 YFSETQ. The CDR3 contains 15 residues. CDR3 bases: TGCGCCAGCAGCGGGCGGGGATATAGCACAGATACGCAGTATTTT. Translating gives CASSGRGYSTDTQYF.

The chain carries TRBV10-3 and TRBJ1-1, with a weak D call TRBD1 (6 bases). Germline V gene data show CDR1 as ENHRY and CDR2 as SYGVKD. The CDR3 runs 15 residues. Between the trimmed V and J ends, which lost 6 bases and 0 bases, there was a span of 14 bases. CDR3 in DNA: TGTGCCATCAGAGGATTGGACAGTATGAACACTGAAGCTTTCTTT. Amino acid sequence: CAIRGLDSMNTEAFF.

The rearrangement links TRBV15 to TRBJ2-1; the D gene is possibly TRBD2 (6 bases). Looked up from germline, CDR1 is LNHNV and CDR2 is YYDKDF (reference sequence). The CDR3 covers 14 residues. Trimming took 0 bases from V and 10 from J, leaving 13 bases between them. CDR3 DNA: TGTGCCACCAGCAGAGATAGAACTAGCTTGGAGCAGTTCTTC. It is translated as CATSRDRTSLEQFF.